This T cell receptor (beta chain) is drawn from a study of cytomegalovirus exposure and HLA in healthy donors. Looking at the study overall: Earlier work reported 117 million unique TCR beta sequences from some 170 million T cells. Of around 410 genotyped donors, 81% grouped in the Caucasian-associated ancestry cluster.

The PCR made use of 60 Vbeta and 13 Jbeta primers. Here immunoSEQ multiplex PCR was the method, and the copy in TCRdb shows in-frame clones only, minus some. The table lists about 76,000 clones, roughly 76% of them singletons. General observations from the study: After further analysis at a later stage, 16,951 TCR beta sequences were associated with HLA alleles at 0.05 false discovery rate. An analysis was carried out later, and it reportedly showed fewer N-insertions in an Asian-associated ancestry cluster than the approximately 680-donor mean.

The CDR3 covers 19 residues. V trimming: 6 bases; J trimming: 7 bases; junction bases outside the gene matches: 20. Per the germline V gene, CDR1 is SEHNR and CDR2 is FQNEAQ (reference sequence). A few counts support this clone. Its specificity is unknown. Sequenced material: PBMCs. The sequence came from a woman younger than 45 in good health and CMV-seronegative. This chain connects TRBV7-9 to TRBJ2-7; 14 bases are shared with TRBD2. For the CDR3, the DNA is TGTGCCAGCAGTTCCACTGGACTAGCGGGAGGAAGGGAAGGAGGAGAGCAGTACTTC. It specifies CASSSTGLAGGREGGEQYF. The full variable domain, rest sourced from reference TRBV7-9 and TRBJ2-7, is DTGVSQNPRHKITKRGQNVTFRCDPISEHNRLYWYRQTLGQGPEFLTYFQNEAQLEKSRLLSDRFSAERPKGSFSTLEIQRTEQGDSAMYLCASSSTGLAGGREGGEQYFGPGTRLTVT.